Listed below are T cell receptor beta chains from one sample, sequenced in a study of vaccination effects on CD4 cells after COVID-19. Data came from immunoSEQ multiplex PCR; TCRdb stores just in-frame clones and leaves some out. The sample contains about 66,000 clones, around 79% of which appear only once. The antigens these receptors bind are not known. Sequences were derived from CD4+ T cells from PBMCs cultured without peptide, sampled after COVID-19 vaccination. The receptor set was obtained from a human donor who received a COVID-19 vaccine. Each CDR3 is given with its conserved first and last residue. The D gene is left open where the match is weak. The size field is filled for only some rows; it gives once, few, many or a size class.

j_call	v_call	d_call	clone_size	cdr3_nt	cdr3_aa
TRBJ2-5	TRBV5-1	TRBD2	once	TGCGCCAGCAGCCCGGGACTAGCGGGGACAAACCAAGAGACCCAGTACTTC	CASSPGLAGTNQETQYF
TRBJ1-6	TRBV19	TRBD1	.	TGTGCCAGTAGTACGACTCCTGACAGGGCCGATAATTCACCCCTCCACTTT	CASSTTPDRADNSPLHF
TRBJ2-6	TRBV18	.	.	TGTGCCAGCTCACCCCGTACCGTGGGACAAGACTCTGGGGCCAACGTCCTGACTTTC	CASSPRTVGQDSGANVLTF
TRBJ1-5	TRBV19	.	.	TGTGCCAGTACCCTGGGACGCGGTGGGATTCAGCCCCAGCATTTT	CASTLGRGGIQPQHF
TRBJ2-2	TRBV11-2	TRBD1	.	TGTGCCAGCAGCGGGACCACAGGGGACACCGGGGAGCTGTTTTTT	CASSGTTGDTGELFF
TRBJ2-1	TRBV5-6	.	.	TGTGCCAGCAGCTCCGTCGCGGGGATTCCCTCCTACAATGAGCAGTTCTTC	CASSSVAGIPSYNEQFF
TRBJ1-1	TRBV2	TRBD1	.	TGTGCCAGCGCTTCGACAGGGCAGACTGAAGCTTTCTTT	CASASTGQTEAFF
TRBJ2-6	TRBV7-2	.	.	TGTGCCAGCAGCTTCTCAGACTCTGGGGCCAACGTCCTGACTTTC	CASSFSDSGANVLTF
TRBJ1-2	TRBV19	.	.	TGTGCCAGTACTCATAGGCCGGGAGGGGACTATGGCTACACCTTC	CASTHRPGGDYGYTF
TRBJ1-2	TRBV5-4	TRBD1	few	TGTGCCAGTAAATCGACAGGGGGAGACTATGGCTACACCTTC	CASKSTGGDYGYTF
TRBJ1-2	TRBV5-1	.	few	TGCGCCAGCAGCTTGAATGGGGCAGACTATGGCTACACCTTC	CASSLNGADYGYTF
TRBJ1-5	TRBV19	TRBD1	few	TGTGCCAGTCGACAGGGGGCGCGAGACAATCAGCCCCAGCATTTT	CASRQGARDNQPQHF
TRBJ2-1	TRBV2	.	.	TGTGCCATTAGCTATTACAATGAGCAGTTCTTC	CAISYYNEQFF
TRBJ1-2	TRBV28	.	.	TGTGCCAGCAGTTTAGCAGGGAAGGACTATGGCTACACCTTC	CASSLAGKDYGYTF
TRBJ1-5	TRBV5-1	TRBD1	.	TGCGCCAGCAGCCCGGACAGGGATCAGCCCCAGCATTTT	CASSPDRDQPQHF
TRBJ2-1	TRBV5-1	.	.	TGCGCCAGCAGCTTCCAGGGTGAGGCCTACAATGAGCAGTTCTTC	CASSFQGEAYNEQFF
TRBJ2-5	TRBV5-6	.	once	TGTGCCAGCAGCTTGTTGCAGGGAGGAGAGACCCAGTACTTC	CASSLLQGGETQYF
TRBJ1-1	TRBV2	TRBD1	.	TGTGCCAGCAGTGAAATTGGGACAGGGTCTCCTGAAGCTTTCTTT	CASSEIGTGSPEAFF
TRBJ1-2	TRBV6-5	.	.	TGTGCCAGCAAGGAAGGGAAAAACTATGGCTACACCTTC	CASKEGKNYGYTF
TRBJ1-5	TRBV5-4	.	few	TGTGCCAGCAGCTCAGGGGTTGGAGAACAGCCCCAGCATTTT	CASSSGVGEQPQHF
TRBJ2-2	TRBV7-9	.	few	TGTGCCAGCAGCCTTAGGGGGGCGAACACCGGGGAGCTGTTTTTT	CASSLRGANTGELFF
TRBJ2-2	TRBV11-2	.	few	TGTGCCAGCAGCCAATCGACGGGGGGCCGGGGCGGGGAGCTGTTTTTT	CASSQSTGGRGGELFF
TRBJ1-2	TRBV5-6	TRBD1	.	TGTGCCAGCAGCCCGCGAGGGGGCGCTTCTTGGGACTATGGCTACACCTTC	CASSPRGGASWDYGYTF
TRBJ2-2	TRBV24-1	.	.	TGTGCCACCAGCCCCGGGGCGAACACCGGGGAGCTGTTTTTT	CATSPGANTGELFF
TRBJ1-2	TRBV4-1	TRBD1	.	TGCGCCAGCAGCCAAGAACCTCCAGGGACAGGGTTTCGTGGCTACACCTTC	CASSQEPPGTGFRGYTF
TRBJ2-2	TRBV24-1	.	.	TGTGCCACCAGTGATTTCGGCAGGAGCGGGGAGCTGTTTTTT	CATSDFGRSGELFF
TRBJ1-5	TRBV14	.	.	TGTGCCAGCAGCCAGGGTACAGGACTTAGCAATCAGCCCCAGCATTTT	CASSQGTGLSNQPQHF
TRBJ2-1	TRBV14	.	.	TGTGCCAGCAGCCAAGATATGGGGCAACTCGACAATGAGCAGTTCTTC	CASSQDMGQLDNEQFF
TRBJ2-3	TRBV5-1	TRBD1	.	TGCGCCAGCAGCACGTCCGGGACAGGACCCACAGATACGCAGTATTTT	CASSTSGTGPTDTQYF
TRBJ1-2	TRBV29-1	TRBD1	.	TGCAGCGTTGACCTACAGGGGACAGGCTACACCTTC	CSVDLQGTGYTF
TRBJ2-1	TRBV30	.	.	TGTGCCTGGAGTGTACTTGGGGACCCCTACAATGAGCAGTTCTTC	CAWSVLGDPYNEQFF
TRBJ2-1	TRBV18	TRBD1	.	TGTGCCAGCTCACCGGCACAACAGGGGAGAGCCCAGTTCTTC	CASSPAQQGRAQFF
TRBJ2-1	TRBV11-2	.	.	TGTGCCAGCAGCTCAGTGAGCTCCTACAATGAGCAGTTCTTC	CASSSVSSYNEQFF
TRBJ2-1	TRBV18	.	.	TGTGCCAGCTCACCCAGTCTGAGCTCCTACAATGAGCAGTTCTTC	CASSPSLSSYNEQFF
TRBJ1-2	TRBV7-9	.	.	TGTGCCAGCAGCTCTCGACAGTATGGCTACACCTTC	CASSSRQYGYTF
TRBJ1-2	TRBV6-1	.	.	TGTGCCAGCAGTGAAACGGGAGTCTATGGCTACACCTTC	CASSETGVYGYTF
TRBJ2-5	TRBV6-5	TRBD1	.	TGTGCCAGCAGTTACTCCGGGACAGGGGAAAAGACCCAGTACTTC	CASSYSGTGEKTQYF
TRBJ1-4	TRBV19	TRBD1	once	TGTGCCAGTAGTCGTCGGGGACAGGAACTACAAACTAATGAAAAACTGTTTTTT	CASSRRGQELQTNEKLFF
TRBJ1-2	TRBV28	.	.	TGTGCCAGCAGTTTACTACACTCTGACGCGTCGGGCTACACCTTC	CASSLLHSDASGYTF
TRBJ1-3	TRBV7-9	.	few	TGTGCCAGCAGCGCAAATCAGGGAGGAAACACCATATATTTT	CASSANQGGNTIYF
TRBJ1-1	TRBV9	TRBD1	.	TGTGCCAGCAGCCTTACAGGGGTTCAGAGTGAAGCTTTCTTT	CASSLTGVQSEAFF
TRBJ1-1	TRBV5-1	.	.	TGCGCCAGCAGCTTGGTGGCGGGTGGGACTGAAGCTTTCTTT	CASSLVAGGTEAFF
TRBJ2-3	TRBV18	TRBD1	.	TGTGCCAGCTCCCCTGGGACAGGGAACACAGATACGCAGTATTTT	CASSPGTGNTDTQYF